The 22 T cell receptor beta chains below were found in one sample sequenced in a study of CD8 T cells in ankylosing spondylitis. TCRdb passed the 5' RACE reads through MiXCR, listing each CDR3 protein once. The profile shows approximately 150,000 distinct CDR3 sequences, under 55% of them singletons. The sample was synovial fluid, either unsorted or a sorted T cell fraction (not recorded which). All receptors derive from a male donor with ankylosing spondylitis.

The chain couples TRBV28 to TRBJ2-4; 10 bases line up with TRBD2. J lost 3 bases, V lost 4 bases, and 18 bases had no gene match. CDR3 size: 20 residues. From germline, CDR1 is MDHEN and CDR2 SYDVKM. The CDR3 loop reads CASSSPVLFSGRAGKNIQYF. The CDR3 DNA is TGTGCCAGCAGTTCGCCGGTTCTTTTCAGCGGGAGGGCGGGCAAAAACATTCAGTACTTC.

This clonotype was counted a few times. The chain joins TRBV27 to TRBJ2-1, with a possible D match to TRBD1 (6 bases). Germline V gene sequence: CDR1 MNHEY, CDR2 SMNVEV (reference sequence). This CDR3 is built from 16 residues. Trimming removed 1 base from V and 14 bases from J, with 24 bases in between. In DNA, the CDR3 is TGTGCCAGCAGTTTATGGGGGCCTTCCCATACGCCTAGAGAGTTCTTC. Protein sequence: CASSLWGPSHTPREFF.

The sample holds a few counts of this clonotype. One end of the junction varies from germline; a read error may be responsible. In DNA form, the CDR3 reads TGTGCCAGCAGCTTAGGGGACAGAACTAATGAAAAACTGTTTTTT. It translates to CASSLGDRTNEKLFF. The chain recombines TRBV12-3 or TRBV12-4 with TRBJ1-4, with 7 bases that match TRBD1. This CDR3 has 15 amino acids.

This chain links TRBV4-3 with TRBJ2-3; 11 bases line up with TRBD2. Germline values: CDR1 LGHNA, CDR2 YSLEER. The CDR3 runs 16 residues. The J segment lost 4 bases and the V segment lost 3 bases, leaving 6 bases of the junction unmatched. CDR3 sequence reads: CASSHDMGLAADTQYF. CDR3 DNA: TGCGCCAGCAGCCACGATATGGGACTAGCGGCAGATACGCAGTATTTT.

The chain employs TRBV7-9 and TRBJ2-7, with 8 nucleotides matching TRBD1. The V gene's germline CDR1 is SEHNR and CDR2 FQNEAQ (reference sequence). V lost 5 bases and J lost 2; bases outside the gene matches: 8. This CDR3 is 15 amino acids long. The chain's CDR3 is CASSLHRTGTYEQYF. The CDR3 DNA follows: TGTGCCAGCAGCCTGCACAGGACAGGGACCTACGAGCAGTACTTC.

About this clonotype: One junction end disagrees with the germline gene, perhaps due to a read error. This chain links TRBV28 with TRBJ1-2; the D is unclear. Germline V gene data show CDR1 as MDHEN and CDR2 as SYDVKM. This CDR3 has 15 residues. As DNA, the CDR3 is TGTGCCGGCAGTTCCTATAACGACCGTTCCTATGGCTACACCTTC. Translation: CAGSSYNDRSYGYTF.

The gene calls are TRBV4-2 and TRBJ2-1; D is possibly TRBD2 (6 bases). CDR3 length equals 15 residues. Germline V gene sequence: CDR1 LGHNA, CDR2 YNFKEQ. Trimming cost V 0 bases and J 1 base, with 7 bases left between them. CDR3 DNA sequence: TGTGCCAGCAGCCAAGAGGAGGGGTCCTACAATGAGCAGTTCTTC. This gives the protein CASSQEEGSYNEQFF.

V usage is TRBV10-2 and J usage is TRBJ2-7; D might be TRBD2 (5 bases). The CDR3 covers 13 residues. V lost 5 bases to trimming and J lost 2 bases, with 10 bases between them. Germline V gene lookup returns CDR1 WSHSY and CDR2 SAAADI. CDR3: CASSNGETYEQYF. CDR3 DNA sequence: TGCGCCAGCAGTAACGGGGAAACCTACGAGCAGTACTTC.

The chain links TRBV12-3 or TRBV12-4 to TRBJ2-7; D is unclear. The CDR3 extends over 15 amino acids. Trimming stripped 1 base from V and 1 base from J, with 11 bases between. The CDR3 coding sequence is TGTGCCAGCAGTTTAGGTAGGGCCGGGTCCTACGAGCAGTACTTC. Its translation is CASSLGRAGSYEQYF.

CDR3 sequence: CASSQEGQGKRDHGELFF. For the CDR3, the DNA is TGTGCCAGCAGCCAAGAGGGACAGGGGAAGCGGGATCACGGGGAGCTGTTTTTT. V gene TRBV14 combines with J gene TRBJ2-2; TRBD1 agrees at 10 bases. Germline CDR1 reads SGHDN; CDR2 reads FVKESK. Germline trimming cut 0 bases from V and 7 bases from J; bases unmatched to any gene: 11. The CDR3 is made up of 18 amino acids.

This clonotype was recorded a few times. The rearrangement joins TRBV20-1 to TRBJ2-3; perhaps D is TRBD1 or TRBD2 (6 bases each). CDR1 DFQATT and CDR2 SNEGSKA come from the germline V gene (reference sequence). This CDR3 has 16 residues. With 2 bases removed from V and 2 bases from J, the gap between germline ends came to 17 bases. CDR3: CSARSPGALVTDTQYF. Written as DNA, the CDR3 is TGCAGTGCTAGAAGTCCGGGGGCTCTCGTCACAGATACGCAGTATTTT.

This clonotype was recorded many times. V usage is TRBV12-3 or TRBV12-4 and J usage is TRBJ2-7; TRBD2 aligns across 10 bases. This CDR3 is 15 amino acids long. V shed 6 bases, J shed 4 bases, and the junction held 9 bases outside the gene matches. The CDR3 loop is CASSGGLAIRYEQYF. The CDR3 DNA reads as TGTGCCAGCAGCGGGGGACTAGCGATCAGGTACGAGCAGTACTTC.

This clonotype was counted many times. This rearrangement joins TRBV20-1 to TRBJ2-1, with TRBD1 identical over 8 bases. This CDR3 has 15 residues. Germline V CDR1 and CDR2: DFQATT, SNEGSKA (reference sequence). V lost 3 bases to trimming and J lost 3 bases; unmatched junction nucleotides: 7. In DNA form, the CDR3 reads TGCAGTGCTAGTATGGGGACAGGAGACTACAATGAGCAGTTCTTC. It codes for CSASMGTGDYNEQFF.

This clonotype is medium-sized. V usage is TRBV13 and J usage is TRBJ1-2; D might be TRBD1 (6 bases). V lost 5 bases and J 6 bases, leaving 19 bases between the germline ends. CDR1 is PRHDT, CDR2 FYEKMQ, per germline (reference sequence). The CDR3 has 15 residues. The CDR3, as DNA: TGTGCCAGCAGCGTAGCGGGGAGGGGGGTTGATGGCTACACCTTC. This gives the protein CASSVAGRGVDGYTF.

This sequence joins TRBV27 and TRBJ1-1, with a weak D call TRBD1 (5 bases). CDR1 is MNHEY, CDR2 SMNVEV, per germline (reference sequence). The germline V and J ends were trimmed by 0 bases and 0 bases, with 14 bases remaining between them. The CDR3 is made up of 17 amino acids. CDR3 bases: TGTGCCAGCAGTTTATCGTTCCCGGGGACGGTGAACACTGAAGCTTTCTTT. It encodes CASSLSFPGTVNTEAFF.

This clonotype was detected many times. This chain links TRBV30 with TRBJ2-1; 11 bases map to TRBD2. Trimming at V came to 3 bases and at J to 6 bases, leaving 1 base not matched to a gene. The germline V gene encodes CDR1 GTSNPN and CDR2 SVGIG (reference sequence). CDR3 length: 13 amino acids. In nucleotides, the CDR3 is TGTGCCTGGAGACTAGCGGGAGTCAATGAGCAGTTCTTC. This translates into CAWRLAGVNEQFF.

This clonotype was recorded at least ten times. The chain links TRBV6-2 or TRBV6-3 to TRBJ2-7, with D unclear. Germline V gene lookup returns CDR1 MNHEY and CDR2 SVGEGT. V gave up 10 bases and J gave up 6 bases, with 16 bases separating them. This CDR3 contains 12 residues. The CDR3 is CATSLDKAEQYF. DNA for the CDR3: TGTGCCACCTCCCTGGATAAGGCCGAGCAGTACTTC.

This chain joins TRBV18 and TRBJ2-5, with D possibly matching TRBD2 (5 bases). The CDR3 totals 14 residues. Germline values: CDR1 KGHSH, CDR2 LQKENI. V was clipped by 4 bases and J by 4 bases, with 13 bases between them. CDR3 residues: CASSQAVAGETQYF. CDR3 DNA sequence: TGTGCCAGCTCACAAGCAGTTGCGGGAGAGACCCAGTACTTC.

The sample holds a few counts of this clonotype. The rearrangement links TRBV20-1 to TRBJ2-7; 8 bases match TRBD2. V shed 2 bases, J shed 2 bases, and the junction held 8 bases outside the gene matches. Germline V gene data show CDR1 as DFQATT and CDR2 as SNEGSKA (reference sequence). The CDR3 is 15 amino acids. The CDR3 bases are TGCAGTGCTAGAAGGCGGCGGGGGGCCACCTACGAGCAGTACTTC. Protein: CSARRRRGATYEQYF.

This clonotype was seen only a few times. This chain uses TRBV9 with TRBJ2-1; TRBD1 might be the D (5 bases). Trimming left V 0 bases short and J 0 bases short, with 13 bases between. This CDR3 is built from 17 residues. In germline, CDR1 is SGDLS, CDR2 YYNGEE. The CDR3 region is CASSVERGPGSYNEQFF. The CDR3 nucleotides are TGTGCCAGCAGCGTAGAAAGGGGCCCGGGCTCCTACAATGAGCAGTTCTTC.

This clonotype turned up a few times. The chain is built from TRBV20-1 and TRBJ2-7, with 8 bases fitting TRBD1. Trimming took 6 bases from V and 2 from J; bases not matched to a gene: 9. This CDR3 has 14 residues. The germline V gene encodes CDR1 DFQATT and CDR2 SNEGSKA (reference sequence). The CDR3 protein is CSAPRDRLTYEQYF. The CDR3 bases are TGCAGTGCGCCGCGGGACAGGTTGACCTACGAGCAGTACTTC.

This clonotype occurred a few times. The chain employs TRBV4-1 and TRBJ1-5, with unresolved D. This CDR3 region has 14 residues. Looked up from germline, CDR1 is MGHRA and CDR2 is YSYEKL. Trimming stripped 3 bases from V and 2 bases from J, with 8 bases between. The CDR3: CASSHGEGNQPQHF. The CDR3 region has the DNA TGCGCCAGCAGCCATGGGGAGGGCAATCAGCCCCAGCATTTT.